This TCR beta chain was retrieved from a study of early T cells in non-severe SARS-CoV-2 infection (dated by TCRdb to 2020 to 2023). Context from the whole study: TCR sequencing used bulk RNA from unsorted whole blood, so alpha and beta chains could not be paired.

This clonotype occurred many times. The antigen it binds to is not known. No base-level quality is on record; no much larger clone is a single base apart. Study-wide conclusions, independent of this receptor: Matching against VDJdb was skewed toward anti-spike CD8 responses, likely underestimated virus-specific expansions, and missed private and CD4 specificities.

Set within a cohort of healthcare workers in London, UK, this nested case-control study involved weekly PCR testing of nasopharyngeal swabs along with blood sampling. Healthcare workers were recruited between 23 and 31 March 2020, during the week of the UK lockdown, and were followed weekly for up to roughly 16 weeks. The CDR3, cysteine through phenylalanine, is 16 amino acids long. Here the CDR3 DNA is all that survives: 48 bases in frame from base 1. V is cut by 1 base and J by 0 bases, and the space between the germline ends is 10 bases. Via the germline V gene, CDR1 is SGHTA and CDR2 FQGNSA. Library creation used 5' RACE. Sequencer: NextSeq 500. In the TCR library protocol, unique molecular identifiers were attached to individual cDNA molecules to correct for PCR bias and sequencing error. Both TCR alpha and beta chains were sequenced, and tight co-correlation was observed between alpha and beta sequence abundances in each sample. As for the original processing: V gene, J gene and CDR3 annotation of TCR sequences was performed with Decombinator V4. TCRs were defined as expanded if a significant change between any two time points was detected under a Poisson model with p below 0.0001. TCR abundances were normalised to the total number of TCRs sequenced per sample and expressed as counts per million. MAIT TCRs were defined by TRAV1-2 paired with TRAJ12, TRAJ20 or TRAJ33, and iNKT TCRs by TRAV10 paired with TRAJ18. VDJdb, accessed 1 November 2021, was searched for CMV, EBV and SARS-CoV-2 annotated TCRs, excluding TCRs annotated for multiple antigens. The raw public data were reprocessed by TCRdb itself: fastp quality trimming at Q25, MiXCR clonotype calling, in-frame beta chains only. For every CDR3 protein sequence, its rows merge into one entry that carries the most common genes and DNA. TCRdb's processing, not the authors', yielded these V and J calls. The sample includes fewer than 100,000 distinct CDR3 sequences, with under 15% observed a single time. Together, the top ten hold 2% to 2.5% of the sample.

The receptor comes from an adult who was a healthcare worker with PCR-confirmed SARS-CoV-2 infection or an uninfected control (not recorded which). The rearranged chain carries TRBV7-2 and TRBJ2-1; 6 matching bases give a weak D call of TRBD2. Specimen: whole blood. CDR3 protein: CASSLGFGSSYNEQFF. The base sequence is TGTGCCAGCAGCTTAGGTTTCGGGAGCTCCTACAATGAGCAGTTCTTC.